This TCR beta chain was identified during a study of T cell responses to AZD1222 COVID-19 vaccine. Assay used: immunoSEQ multiplex PCR; TCRdb lists only in-frame clones, some missing. Of some 150,000 clones listed, 82% are singletons. Trimming stripped 0 bases from V and 2 bases from J, with 14 bases between. The CDR3 totals 16 residues. The chain joins TRBV23-1 to TRBJ2-7; weak D call: TRBD2 (7 bases). TRBV23-1 is filed as an ORF, its function uncertain. The sequence derives from an adult in good health. Sequencing was performed on peripheral blood, taken on day 0 of MenACWY control vaccination. CDR3 loop: CASSQSHREGTYEQYF. CDR3 sequence (DNA): TGCGCCAGCAGTCAATCGCACAGGGAGGGGACCTACGAGCAGTACTTC.